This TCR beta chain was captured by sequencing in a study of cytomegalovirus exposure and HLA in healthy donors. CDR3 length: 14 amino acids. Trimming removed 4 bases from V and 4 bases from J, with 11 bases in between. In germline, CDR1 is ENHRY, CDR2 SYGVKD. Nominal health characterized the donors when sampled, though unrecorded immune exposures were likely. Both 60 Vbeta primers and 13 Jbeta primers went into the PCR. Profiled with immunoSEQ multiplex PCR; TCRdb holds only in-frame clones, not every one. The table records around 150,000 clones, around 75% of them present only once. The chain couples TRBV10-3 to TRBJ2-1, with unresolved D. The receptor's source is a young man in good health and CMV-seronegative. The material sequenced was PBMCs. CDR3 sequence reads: CAISGHAGYNEQFF. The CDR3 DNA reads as TGTGCCATCAGTGGTCATGCCGGGTACAATGAGCAGTTCTTC.